Ten or more counts support the clone carrying this TCR beta chain. The CDR3 goes on 3 residues after the read ends, and that part is filled in from the germline J gene. These data belong to a study of T cell clonality in common variable immunodeficiency. Here immunoSEQ multiplex PCR was the method, and the copy in TCRdb shows in-frame clones only, minus some. The sample is made up of approximately 56,000 clones, none counted only once. The germline CDR1 and CDR2 sequences are DFQATT and SNEGSKA (reference sequence). V shed 5 bases and J shed 0 bases, with 13 bases lying between them. This CDR3 contains 15 residues.

The source is a person aged 18 to 70 in good health. This sequence joins TRBV20-1 and TRBJ2-2; weak D call: TRBD2 (5 bases). Sequenced sample: peripheral blood mononuclear cells. This chain's CDR3 is CSALWQRSNTGELFF. Incomplete CDR3 DNA: TGCAGTGCTCTTTGGCAGCGGTCGAACACCGGGGAG.